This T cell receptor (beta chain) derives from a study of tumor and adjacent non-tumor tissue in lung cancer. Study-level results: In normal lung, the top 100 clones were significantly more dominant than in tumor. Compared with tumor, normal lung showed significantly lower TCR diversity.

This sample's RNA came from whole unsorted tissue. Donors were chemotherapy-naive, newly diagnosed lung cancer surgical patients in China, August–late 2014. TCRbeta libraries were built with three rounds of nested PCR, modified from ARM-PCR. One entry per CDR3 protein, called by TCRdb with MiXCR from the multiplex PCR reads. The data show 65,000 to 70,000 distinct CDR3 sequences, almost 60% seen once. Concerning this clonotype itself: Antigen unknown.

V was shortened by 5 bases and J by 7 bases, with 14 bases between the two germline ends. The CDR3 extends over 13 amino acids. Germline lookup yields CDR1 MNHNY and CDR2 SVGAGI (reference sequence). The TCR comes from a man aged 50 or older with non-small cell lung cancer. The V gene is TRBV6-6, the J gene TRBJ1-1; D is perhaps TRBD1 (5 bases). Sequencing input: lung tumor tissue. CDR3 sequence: CASSHERGGEAFF. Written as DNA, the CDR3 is TGTGCCAGCAGTCACGAGAGGGGCGGTGAAGCTTTCTTT.